This record looks at one T cell receptor (beta chain) sequence and its context. The antigen remains undetermined. This record belongs to a study of T-cell memory formation after mild COVID-19. Study information: Largely, TCR clusters stayed within a single donor.

CDR1 is SGHVS and CDR2 is FNYEAQ in the germline V gene. After removal of 4 bases from V and 0 bases from J, the junction contained 8 bases not matched to a gene. The CDR3 spans 17 residues. The study's findings and limits: The authors left the SARS-CoV-2 specificity of second-wave clones peaking on day 37 unconfirmed. Certain responding clones were present in pre-infection memory, suggesting participation of cross-reactive memory. From day 15 to 85, contracting clones were balanced between CD4 and CD8, whereas later expanders leaned toward CD4+.

TCRdb re-called the 5' RACE reads with MiXCR, one entry per CDR3 protein. The sample includes roughly 580,000 distinct CDR3 sequences, around 17% seen only once; the top ten take around 13%. The source material was PBMCs or a T cell subset sorted from them (not recorded which). The V and J genes are TRBV7-6 and TRBJ2-1; 8 positions match TRBD2. The source of this sequence is an adult woman who had mild COVID-19 (a few samples of this study predate the infection). Cell type and time point are not known. The CDR3 here is CASSSDTSGRSYNEQFF. In DNA form, the CDR3 reads TGTGCCAGCAGCTCGGACACTAGCGGACGCTCCTACAATGAGCAGTTCTTC.